These 17 T cell receptor beta chains came from one sample sequenced in a study of radiation and T cells in renal cell carcinoma. The time point was: baseline pretreatment blood. Indicated treatment: 15 Gy SBRT to primary tumor, nephrectomy 4 weeks later. Using immunoSEQ multiplex PCR, the repertoire was profiled, and TCRdb retains in-frame clones only, with some absent. This table has 100,000 or so clones, 75% to 90% appearing once. Specimen: blood, collected from a patient whose treatment included radiotherapy and nephrectomy. These receptor sequences come from a man between 50 and 59 years old with renal cell carcinoma.

The chain recombines TRBV7-2 with TRBJ2-7, with D tentatively TRBD2 (6 bases). Germline lookup yields CDR1 SGHTA and CDR2 FQGNSA. This CDR3 region has 15 residues. Trimming stripped 3 bases from V and 3 bases from J, with 15 bases between. This CDR3 is CASSFLGGKNYEQYF. The CDR3 bases are TGTGCCAGCAGCTTCTTGGGCGGGAAAAACTACGAGCAGTACTTC.

This chain connects TRBV5-5 to TRBJ1-2; D might be TRBD1 (5 bases). The CDR3 extends over 14 amino acids. Trimming removed 2 bases at V and 8 bases at J, with 16 bases between. Germline CDR1 reads SGHKS; CDR2 reads YYEKEE (reference sequence). CDR3 protein: CASSFWGLNRGYTF. CDR3 nucleotide sequence: TGTGCCAGCAGCTTCTGGGGCCTGAATCGGGGCTACACCTTC.

The chain couples TRBV7-9 to TRBJ1-4; 7 bases match TRBD1. Germline CDR1 and CDR2: SEHNR and FQNEAQ (reference sequence). Trimming removed 1 base from V and 7 bases from J; junction bases left unmatched: 6. The CDR3 has 15 amino acids. As DNA, the CDR3 is TGTGCCAGCAGCTTAGGGGACTCAGGGGGTGAAAAACTGTTTTTT. This gives the protein CASSLGDSGGEKLFF. The entire variable domain, with the rest obtained from reference TRBV7-9 and TRBJ1-4, is as follows: DTGVSQNPRHKITKRGQNVTFRCDPISEHNRLYWYRQTLGQGPEFLTYFQNEAQLEKSRLLSDRFSAERPKGSFSTLEIQRTEQGDSAMYLCASSLGDSGGEKLFFGSGTQLSVL.

This clone came up once. This chain joins TRBV5-1 and TRBJ2-7; the match to TRBD1 covers 12 bases. CDR1 SGHRS and CDR2 YFSETQ come from the germline V gene. The CDR3 contains 15 residues. The J segment lost 4 bases and the V segment lost 4 bases, leaving 6 bases of the junction unmatched. The CDR3 here is CASSPAGQGAYEQYF. CDR3 nucleotides: TGCGCCAGCAGCCCGGCGGGACAGGGGGCTTACGAGCAGTACTTC.

V is TRBV6-5 and J is TRBJ1-2; weak D call: TRBD1 (6 bases). This CDR3 has 14 amino acids. The germline V gene encodes CDR1 MNHEY and CDR2 SVGAGI. Trimming removed 6 bases from V and 3 bases from J, with 14 bases in between. CDR3 sequence reads: CASRGGRGDYGYTF. The DNA for the CDR3 is TGTGCCAGCAGGGGGGGCAGGGGTGACTATGGCTACACCTTC.

The rearrangement joins TRBV6-6 to TRBJ1-2, with unresolved D. The CDR3 runs to 14 residues. Per the germline V gene, CDR1 is MNHNY and CDR2 is SVGAGI (reference sequence). V was shortened by 2 bases and J by 8 bases, with 15 bases between the two germline ends. The CDR3 coding sequence is TGTGCCAGCAGTTACCTTGTGGATTCGGAAGGCTACACCTTC. The encoded protein is CASSYLVDSEGYTF.

CDR3 sequence (DNA): TGTGCCAGCAGCTTGGTTTCAGGGAACACCGGGGAGCTGTTTTTT. It yields the protein CASSLVSGNTGELFF. The chain uses TRBV11-1 and TRBJ2-2; D gene unclear. V dropped 3 bases and J dropped 1 base, with 9 bases sitting between them. The CDR3 length is 15 residues. CDR1 and CDR2 from the germline V gene are SGHAT and FQDESV (reference sequence).

The chain carries TRBV6-4 and TRBJ2-7; D ambiguous. The CDR3 runs to 13 residues. Germline V gene data show CDR1 as MRHNA and CDR2 as SNTAGT. The ends were cut back, 5 bases at V and 0 bases at J, with 8 bases in the middle. CDR3 sequence: CASSPSHSYEQYF. The DNA for the CDR3 is TGTGCCAGCAGTCCGAGCCACTCCTACGAGCAGTACTTC.

V gene TRBV4-1 combines with J gene TRBJ1-3; 7 positions agree with TRBD1. In germline, CDR1 is MGHRA, CDR2 YSYEKL. Trimming cost V 4 bases and J 4 bases; bases outside gene matches: 7. This CDR3 has 15 amino acids. The CDR3 region has the DNA TGCGCCAGCAGCCGAGAGACAGGGTTCGGAAACACCATATATTTT. Translation gives CASSRETGFGNTIYF.

This rearrangement joins TRBV28 to TRBJ2-7, with 11 bases matching TRBD2. V lost 5 bases to trimming and J lost 3 bases; unmatched junction nucleotides: 6. CDR1 and CDR2 (germline): MDHEN, SYDVKM. CDR3 length: 15 residues. The CDR3 protein is CASSHLLAGDYEQYF. For the CDR3, the DNA is TGTGCCAGCAGTCACTTACTAGCGGGAGACTACGAGCAGTACTTC. Based on the CDR3 plus reference TRBV28 and TRBJ2-7, the full variable domain is DVKVTQSSRYLVKRTGEKVFLECVQDMDHENMFWYRQDPGLGLRLIYFSYDVKMKEKGDIPEGYSVSREKKERFSLILESASTNQTSMYLCASSHLLAGDYEQYFGPGTRLTVT.

This clone was recorded a few times. V and J are TRBV9 and TRBJ2-3, with D tentatively TRBD2 (6 bases). V was cut by 3 bases and J by 4 bases, with 9 bases left in between. Germline V CDR1 and CDR2: SGDLS, YYNGEE. This CDR3 region has 13 residues. The chain's CDR3 is CASSARGADTQYF. The CDR3 bases are TGTGCCAGCAGCGCCCGCGGGGCAGATACGCAGTATTTT.

This chain connects TRBV9 to TRBJ2-1; no firm D call. V lost 0 bases to trimming and J lost 3 bases, with 10 bases between them. This CDR3 has 15 residues. From germline, CDR1 is SGDLS and CDR2 YYNGEE. The CDR3 sequence: CASSVAGPGYNEQFF. CDR3 nucleotide sequence: TGTGCCAGCAGCGTAGCTGGACCCGGCTACAATGAGCAGTTCTTC.

As regards this clone: One junction end disagrees with the germline gene, perhaps due to a read error. The chain uses TRBV2 and TRBJ2-5, with 8 bases fitting TRBD2. The CDR3 is 14 residues long. CDR1 and CDR2 from the germline V gene are SNHLY and FYNNEI. The CDR3 sequence is CASSEGTRGETQYF. CDR3 in DNA: TGTGCCAGCAGCGAAGGGACTAGGGGAGAGACCCAGTACTTC.

The J gene is TRBJ1-2, the V gene TRBV6-6; D is uncertain. Trimming pared 6 bases from V and 4 bases from J, leaving 15 bases between. The CDR3 extends over 14 amino acids. CDR1 is MNHNY and CDR2 is SVGAGI in the germline V gene (reference sequence). The CDR3 bases are TGTGCCAGCAGAGGAGCCGGGGAACCCTATGGCTACACCTTC. Protein: CASRGAGEPYGYTF.

The chain joins TRBV11-2 to TRBJ2-1; no clear D gene. Trimming left V 2 bases short and J 4 bases short, with 6 bases between. This CDR3 spans 13 amino acids. CDR1 and CDR2 (germline): SGHAT, FQNNGV. The CDR3 loop reads CASSLNWYNEQFF. CDR3 sequence (DNA): TGTGCCAGCAGCTTAAACTGGTACAATGAGCAGTTCTTC. Full variable domain (missing parts from reference TRBV11-2 and TRBJ2-1): EAGVAQSPRYKIIEKRQSVAFWCNPISGHATLYWYQQILGQGPKLLIQFQNNGVVDDSQLPKDRFSAERLKGVDSTLKIQPAKLEDSAVYLCASSLNWYNEQFFGPGTRLTVL.

This chain connects TRBV5-1 to TRBJ1-1; D unresolved. The germline V and J ends were trimmed by 0 bases and 1 base, with 10 bases remaining between them. Germline-derived CDR1 and CDR2 are SGHRS and YFSETQ. The CDR3 is made up of 15 amino acids. The CDR3 nucleotides are TGCGCCAGCAGCTTGGTGGGGTCAGGGAACACTGAAGCTTTCTTT. It is translated as CASSLVGSGNTEAFF.

The rearrangement links TRBV7-8 to TRBJ2-3, with 8 bases that match TRBD2. The V and J ends lost 5 bases and 4 bases, in that order; junction bases with no gene match: 8. Germline V gene sequence: CDR1 SGHVS, CDR2 FQNEAQ. The CDR3 extends over 15 amino acids. In DNA form, the CDR3 reads TGTGCCAGCAGCCTCGGGACTAGTGCGGCAGATACGCAGTATTTT. Its protein product is CASSLGTSAADTQYF. The full variable domain, completed using reference TRBV7-8 and TRBJ2-3, is GAGVSQSPRYKVAKRGQDVALRCDPISGHVSLFWYQQALGQGPEFLTYFQNEAQLDKSGLPSDRFFAERPEGSVSTLKIQRTQQEDSAVYLCASSLGTSAADTQYFGPGTRLTVL.